The 15 T cell receptor beta chains given below trace back to one sample, sequenced in a study of T cells in localized non-small cell lung cancer. Libraries were prepared by immunoSEQ multiplex PCR; TCRdb keeps only in-frame clonotypes and omits some of them. This sample has 25,000 to 30,000 clones; 80% to 95% occur once, and the top ten carry roughly 28%. The sequences come from peripheral blood, collected before any cancer treatment. The receptors were gathered from an older female donor with stage I lung adenocarcinoma.

V and J are TRBV5-1 and TRBJ2-7, with D hard to call. V lost 4 bases and J 0 bases, leaving 8 bases between the germline ends. The CDR3 spans 13 residues. In germline, CDR1 is SGHRS, CDR2 YFSETQ. This CDR3 is CASSPQNSYEQYF. CDR3 nucleotide sequence: TGCGCCAGCAGCCCGCAAAACTCCTACGAGCAGTACTTC. Together with reference TRBV5-1 and TRBJ2-7, the CDR3 gives the full variable domain: KAGVTQTPRYLIKTRGQQVTLSCSPISGHRSVSWYQQTPGQGLQFLFEYFSETQRNKGNFPGRFSGRQFSNSRSEMNVSTLELGDSALYLCASSPQNSYEQYFGPGTRLTVT.

This sequence joins TRBV6-1 and TRBJ1-1; D unclear. The ends were cut back, 2 bases at V and 6 bases at J, with 16 bases in the middle. Germline assignment: CDR1 MNHNS and CDR2 SASEGT. The CDR3 runs 15 residues. Here the CDR3 reads CASSESRHGRPEAFF. The CDR3 DNA reads TGTGCCAGCAGTGAAAGTAGACACGGGCGGCCTGAAGCTTTCTTT.

J is TRBJ1-2 and V is TRBV7-5. TRBV7-5 is deemed a pseudogene. The CDR3 totals 19 residues. The CDR3 coding sequence is TGTGTCAGAAGCTGGCTACGGACGGTGCGACAAACCTCAAACTATGGCTACACCTTC. Translating it yields CVRSWLRTVRQTSNYGYTF.

This sequence joins TRBV5-1 and TRBJ1-1; TRBD1 might be the D (5 bases). The CDR3 is made up of 14 amino acids. CDR1 and CDR2 from the germline V gene are SGHRS and YFSETQ. Trimming removed 6 bases at V and 1 base at J, with 13 bases between. The CDR3 spells CASTSGAANTEAFF. The CDR3 DNA is TGCGCCAGCACTTCCGGGGCCGCGAACACTGAAGCTTTCTTT. The complete variable domain, with remaining parts taken from reference TRBV5-1 and TRBJ1-1, reads KAGVTQTPRYLIKTRGQQVTLSCSPISGHRSVSWYQQTPGQGLQFLFEYFSETQRNKGNFPGRFSGRQFSNSRSEMNVSTLELGDSALYLCASTSGAANTEAFFGQGTRLTVV.

CDR3 nucleotide sequence: TGTGCTAGTGGTTACCCACTGGCTGAGCAGTTCTTC. It encodes CASGYPLAEQFF. The J gene is TRBJ2-1, the V gene TRBV12-5; no firm D call. With 4 bases removed from V and 9 bases from J, the gap between germline ends came to 10 bases. CDR1 and CDR2 (germline): LGHNT, FRNRAP. The CDR3 is made up of 12 amino acids. Variable domain in full (rest from reference TRBV12-5 and TRBJ2-1): DARVTQTPRHKVTEMGQEVTMRCQPILGHNTVFWYRQTMMQGLELLAYFRNRAPLDDSGMPKDRFSAEMPDATLATLKIQPSEPRDSAVYFCASGYPLAEQFFGPGTRLTVL.

The genes are TRBV25-1 and TRBJ2-1; D is perhaps TRBD1 (6 bases). Deletions cut 1 base from V and 6 bases from J, with 13 bases between. The germline V gene encodes CDR1 MGHDK and CDR2 SYGVNS. The length of the CDR3 is 15 residues. CDR3 sequence reads: CASSEFGRGANEQFF. The CDR3 DNA follows: TGTGCCAGCAGTGAATTTGGCAGGGGAGCCAATGAGCAGTTCTTC.

V and J are TRBV6-5 and TRBJ2-1; D is unclear. Germline CDR1 MNHEY, CDR2 SVGAGI. This CDR3 region has 12 residues. V lost 0 bases to trimming and J lost 9 bases, with 6 bases between them. CDR3 nucleotides: TGTGCCAGCAGTTACTCTAGGCGTGAGCAGTTCTTC. This encodes CASSYSRREQFF.

This sequence joins TRBV11-3 and TRBJ2-1, with 11 positions matching TRBD2. CDR3 length: 16 residues. Germline CDR1 and CDR2: SGHNT and YENEEA. Trimming at V came to 5 bases and at J to 7 bases, leaving 10 bases not matched to a gene. The CDR3, as DNA: TGTGCCAGCAGCCTACTACTAGCGGGAGTAGATAATGAGCAGTTCTTC. Encoded protein: CASSLLLAGVDNEQFF.

J is TRBJ2-1 and V is TRBV7-6; D might be TRBD1 or TRBD2, each matching 6 bases. In germline, CDR1 is SGHVS, CDR2 FNYEAQ. The V end lost 4 bases, the J end lost 9 bases, and 16 bases lay between the germline ends. The CDR3 is made up of 14 amino acids. The CDR3: CASSSGAGAGEQFF. The CDR3 DNA reads as TGTGCCAGCAGCTCGGGGGCAGGGGCGGGTGAGCAGTTCTTC.

The V and J genes are TRBV7-3 and TRBJ2-1; no definite D call. CDR3 length equals 15 residues. Germline loops: CDR1 SGHTA, CDR2 FQGTGA. The ends were cut back, 5 bases at V and 0 bases at J, with 11 bases in the middle. The CDR3 bases are TGTGCCAGCAGCCCTCACATGGGCTCCTACAATGAGCAGTTCTTC. Its protein product is CASSPHMGSYNEQFF.

The rearrangement joins TRBV6-1 to TRBJ2-7; TRBD1 aligns across 9 bases. V shed 9 bases and J 3 bases; nucleotides not matched to a gene: 9. The CDR3 loop spans 14 amino acids. The V gene's germline CDR1 is MNHNS and CDR2 SASEGT. CDR3 protein: CASRQGDLVYEQYF. The CDR3 DNA sequence: TGTGCCAGTCGACAGGGGGACCTGGTCTACGAGCAGTACTTC.

The CDR3 nucleotides read TGTGCCAGCAGTGTCGGGACAGGGCACAATTCACCCCTCCACTTT. Translation gives CASSVGTGHNSPLHF. V gene TRBV6-1 combines with J gene TRBJ1-6, with TRBD1 identical over 9 bases. The CDR3 extends over 15 amino acids. Germline-derived CDR1 and CDR2 are MNHNS and SASEGT. V dropped 4 bases and J dropped 7; count of bases not matched to a gene: 5.

The chain links TRBV5-5 to TRBJ1-2; D gene ambiguous. V gave up 4 bases and J gave up 5 bases, with 15 bases separating them. CDR3 size: 14 residues. The germline CDR1 and CDR2 sequences are SGHKS and YYEKEE (reference sequence). The CDR3 region has the DNA TGTGCCAGCAGCCCCCTCTCAGGTCGGTATGGCTACACCTTC. Translated: CASSPLSGRYGYTF.

J is TRBJ2-7 and V is TRBV28; 7 bases align to TRBD1. Looked up from germline, CDR1 is MDHEN and CDR2 is SYDVKM. The CDR3 runs 13 residues. V was pared by 7 bases and J by 5 bases, with 8 bases of the junction left unmatched. The CDR3: CASIRQGGNEQYF. CDR3 bases: TGTGCCAGCATCAGACAGGGTGGGAACGAGCAGTACTTC.

CDR3 protein: CASSRRPLNYGYTF. The CDR3, as DNA: TGTGCCAGCAGCCGCCGGCCTCTAAACTATGGCTACACCTTC. The rearrangement uses TRBV6-5 and TRBJ1-2; D call uncertain. V lost 6 bases and J 2 bases, leaving 13 bases between the germline ends. Germline V gives CDR1 MNHEY, CDR2 SVGAGI. The CDR3 is 14 residues long.